Presented here are 14 T cell receptor beta chains from one specimen sequenced in a study of chemoradiotherapy in HPV16-positive cancers. Sequenced by immunoSEQ multiplex PCR; TCRdb stores in-frame clones only, minus some. The data contain 20,000 to 25,000 clones, 73% of them seen just once; the ten biggest clones take up 2.6%. The sample was taken from a patient who underwent chemoradiotherapy. Receptors were obtained from a human donor with HPV-associated anogenital cancer.

This clone occurred once. CDR3 protein: CAWRLQGAGENEQFF. Written as DNA, the CDR3 is TGTGCCTGGAGGCTACAGGGGGCAGGGGAGAATGAGCAGTTCTTC. The V gene is TRBV30, the J gene TRBJ2-1, with 9 bases matching TRBD1. With 3 bases clipped from V and 7 bases from J, the junction kept 10 bases outside the gene matches. Germline CDR1 reads GTSNPN; CDR2 reads SVGIG (reference sequence). The CDR3 sequence is 15 residues long.

The chain joins TRBV19 to TRBJ1-5; D remains unclear. In germline, CDR1 is LNHDA, CDR2 SQIVND (reference sequence). The CDR3 covers 14 residues. With 4 bases removed from V and 6 bases from J, the gap between germline ends came to 13 bases. CDR3 sequence: CASSNSPPGQPQHF. The CDR3 region has the DNA TGTGCCAGTAGTAACTCCCCTCCTGGTCAGCCCCAGCATTTT.

The J gene is TRBJ2-1, the V gene TRBV19, with 13 bases aligning to TRBD2. The CDR3 consists of 15 residues. After removal of 2 bases from V and 7 bases from J, the junction contained 2 bases not matched to a gene. Germline CDR1 is LNHDA and CDR2 is SQIVND (reference sequence). Here the CDR3 reads CASSIRLAGGNEQFF. In DNA form, the CDR3 reads TGTGCCAGTAGTATAAGACTAGCGGGAGGAAATGAGCAGTTCTTC.

The chain recombines TRBV5-6 with TRBJ1-5; D unclear. From germline, CDR1 is SGHDT and CDR2 YYEEEE. The CDR3 has 16 amino acids. The V and J ends lost 4 bases and 3 bases respectively, with 17 bases between them. The CDR3: CASSPGLVRDNQPQHF. The CDR3 DNA sequence: TGTGCCAGCAGCCCGGGCCTTGTCAGAGACAATCAGCCCCAGCATTTT.

The rearrangement joins TRBV7-2 to TRBJ1-1; D remains unclear. The CDR3 has 16 amino acids. The germline CDR1 and CDR2 sequences are SGHTA and FQGNSA. Trimming left V 3 bases short and J 0 bases short, with 14 bases between. Here the CDR3 DNA reads TGTGCCAGCAGCTTCCCCCGCGCGACATTGAACACTGAAGCTTTCTTT. Encoded protein: CASSFPRATLNTEAFF.

This clone has a single count. The rearrangement uses TRBV19 and TRBJ2-1; 8 nucleotides align to TRBD2. Germline lookup yields CDR1 LNHDA and CDR2 SQIVND (reference sequence). The CDR3 has 15 amino acids. J gave up 6 bases and V 2 bases, and 6 bases lay outside the gene matches. CDR3 residues: CASSIYSGGPNEQFF. The CDR3 DNA reads as TGTGCCAGTAGTATATACAGCGGGGGCCCCAATGAGCAGTTCTTC.

The chain recombines TRBV2 with TRBJ1-3; D unresolved. Trimming removed 1 base at V and 0 bases at J, with 13 bases between. The germline V gene has CDR1 SNHLY and CDR2 FYNNEI. CDR3 size: 17 residues. CDR3 DNA: TGTGCCAGCAGTGAAGACCGTAGACGGAGCTCTGGAAACACCATATATTTT. This translates into CASSEDRRRSSGNTIYF.

The chain links TRBV7-6 to TRBJ2-3, with D unclear. CDR1 and CDR2 (germline): SGHVS, FNYEAQ. Trimming cost V 2 bases and J 2 bases, with 11 bases left between them. The CDR3 runs 15 residues. CDR3 DNA: TGTGCCAGCAGCTTATATTCGGAAGTCACAGATACGCAGTATTTT. This translates into CASSLYSEVTDTQYF.

J is TRBJ1-4 and V is TRBV11-2; D call uncertain. The CDR3 is made up of 12 amino acids. V lost 5 bases to trimming and J lost 5 bases, with 6 bases between them. Germline assignment: CDR1 SGHAT and CDR2 FQNNGV. The CDR3 nucleotides are TGTGCCAGCAGCGGGCGGAATGAAAAACTGTTTTTT. Residues: CASSGRNEKLFF.

This clone appeared once. The chain recombines TRBV9 with TRBJ2-1; tentatively, D is TRBD2 (6 bases). CDR3 length equals 15 residues. Deletions cut 3 bases from V and 9 bases from J, with 19 bases between. Germline V CDR1 and CDR2: SGDLS, YYNGEE. In nucleotides, the CDR3 is TGTGCCAGCAGCGCCCGGGACTCTATTCGCGCTGAGCAGTTCTTC. Protein product: CASSARDSIRAEQFF.

This clone was detected once. The V and J genes are TRBV4-3 and TRBJ1-2; 7 bases map to TRBD1. J lost 0 bases, V lost 3 bases, and 4 bases had no gene match. Germline V lookup: CDR1 LGHNA, CDR2 YSLEER. There are 15 residues in the CDR3. CDR3 nucleotide sequence: TGCGCCAGCAGCCAGGCCGGGACAGCTAACTATGGCTACACCTTC. This codes for CASSQAGTANYGYTF.

This chain joins TRBV19 and TRBJ2-3; D may be TRBD2 (5 bases). CDR3 length: 12 amino acids. CDR1 and CDR2 (germline): LNHDA, SQIVND (reference sequence). V was trimmed by 1 base and J by 8 bases, leaving 7 bases between them. The CDR3 sequence: CASSIGEGTQYF. CDR3 nucleotide sequence: TGTGCCAGTAGTATAGGTGAGGGTACGCAGTATTTT.

This chain uses TRBV28 with TRBJ1-1; D perhaps matches TRBD1 (6 bases). Germline CDR1 MDHEN, CDR2 SYDVKM. Trimming shortened V by 1 base and J by 4 bases, and 13 bases separated the two germline ends. The CDR3 sequence is 15 residues long. CDR3 region: CASSLFRQVGTEAFF. In nucleotides, the CDR3 is TGTGCCAGCAGTTTATTCCGACAGGTTGGCACTGAAGCTTTCTTT. Full variable domain (rest looked up from reference TRBV28 and TRBJ1-1): DVKVTQSSRYLVKRTGEKVFLECVQDMDHENMFWYRQDPGLGLRLIYFSYDVKMKEKGDIPEGYSVSREKKERFSLILESASTNQTSMYLCASSLFRQVGTEAFFGQGTRLTVV.

The rearrangement joins TRBV27 to TRBJ2-5; TRBD1 is a possible D gene (5 bases). CDR1 MNHEY and CDR2 SMNVEV come from the germline V gene (reference sequence). This CDR3 comprises 13 residues. Trimming took off 4 bases at V and 4 bases at J, with 10 bases between the two ends. This CDR3 is CASSSPRGETQYF. In DNA form, the CDR3 reads TGTGCCAGCAGTTCCCCTAGGGGAGAGACCCAGTACTTC.